This is a list of T cell receptor beta chains from one sample in a study of CD8+ T cells in alopecia areata. Only in-frame clones appear in the TCRdb table, and some are missing; sequencing was by immunoSEQ multiplex PCR. This table has about 140,000 clones, around three fifths appearing once. The sample consisted of CD4+ T cells sorted from blood, taken at week 0. Receptors were obtained from a human donor with alopecia areata. Each CDR3 is given with its conserved first and last residue. Clone size is not always given. Where it is, it says once, few, many or a class for expanded clones.

TRBJ2-5 NA TRBV10-3 CAISEGKTSGASRAQTQYF
TRBJ1-4 NA TRBV10-3 CAIESGLGAEKLFF
TRBJ2-2 NA TRBV29-1 CSVIQGALFTGELFF
TRBJ1-3 few TRBV7-9 CASSLAPLAGWNTIYF
TRBJ2-7 NA TRBV27 CASSPLTPYEQYF
TRBJ2-1 few TRBV7-2 CASSFGTTAYNEQFF
TRBJ2-3 few TRBV19 CATTGQATDTQYF
TRBJ1-2 NA TRBV11-2 CASSLPGFGYTF
TRBJ2-2 few TRBV7-2 CASSLQIGNTGELFF
TRBJ1-4 NA TRBV2 CASRPPGSNEKLFF
TRBJ1-1 few TRBV29-1 CSVEEGASGGTEAFF
TRBJ2-2 NA TRBV18 CASSTGAQNTGELFF
TRBJ2-1 NA TRBV15 CATSRDLGSSEQFF
TRBJ2-5 NA TRBV7-7 CASSLGQQETQYF
TRBJ2-3 NA TRBV10-3 CAISRTNPTDTQYF
TRBJ2-5 NA TRBV5-6 CASSLALPETQYF
TRBJ1-1 few TRBV15 CATSRARGAVTEAFF
TRBJ2-1 once TRBV29-1 CSVRSRNEQFF
TRBJ1-4 NA TRBV4-2 CASSHGQGNEKLFF
TRBJ2-3 NA TRBV4-3 CASSQDFGRGYTDTQYF
TRBJ1-1 NA TRBV5-4 CASSLGTGYTTEAFF
TRBJ2-4 NA TRBV7-2 CASSSGQRNIQYF
TRBJ2-5 NA TRBV4-2 CASSQASGYQETQYF
TRBJ1-2 NA TRBV5-6 CASSWGTGRYGYTF
TRBJ1-2 few TRBV25-1 CASTETGGRDGYTF
TRBJ2-1 NA TRBV15 CATSRERGGYNEQFF
TRBJ2-5 NA TRBV7-2 CASSLSNRQETQYF
TRBJ2-5 NA TRBV7-2 CASSLRKRTQYF
TRBJ2-3 few TRBV7-2 CASSLDTAKDTQYF
TRBJ1-1 NA TRBV6-5 CASSPPGEAFF
TRBJ1-2 NA TRBV29-1 CSVQGANGYTF
TRBJ1-2 NA TRBV7-3 CASSLNEGGYTF
TRBJ2-7 NA TRBV5-1 CASSTENYEQYF
TRBJ1-2 NA TRBV7-2 CASSLAPAGYGYTF
TRBJ2-4 few TRBV5-4 CASSLNRDWDIQYF
TRBJ1-2 NA TRBV7-2 CASSLDRGYGYTF
TRBJ1-5 NA TRBV29-1 CSAGAGGNQPQHF